This record looks at one T cell receptor beta chain sequence and its context. Its antigen remains unknown. In germline, CDR1 is MNHEY, CDR2 SVGAGI. CDR3 size: 16 residues. V was clipped by 0 bases and J by 5 bases, with 17 bases between them. This sample was included in a study of identical twins. Study-wide results and caveats: Fewer insertions characterized abundant cord blood beta clonotypes, whereas memory repertoires showed none.

TCRdb re-called the 5' RACE reads with MiXCR, one entry per CDR3 protein. The sample lists a few hundred thousand distinct CDR3 sequences; more than 13% were seen once. The data were also submitted as part of a second study, on yellow fever vaccine responses in identical twins.

The chain combines TRBV6-5 with TRBJ2-7; weak D call: TRBD2 (5 bases). The sequenced material came from CD4+ T cells sorted from blood. The TCR was taken from a woman under 30 in good health. CDR3 sequence (DNA): TGTGCCAGCAGTTACTCGAGTCGGACTCTGCTGCACGAGCAGTACTTC. This encodes CASSYSSRTLLHEQYF.